Below, 26 T cell receptor beta chains from the same sample are listed, as sequenced in a study of tumor-infiltrating lymphocytes in oesophageal squamous cell carcinoma. TCRdb independently ran MiXCR on the PCR reads; one entry per CDR3 protein. The sample consists of about 21,000 distinct CDR3 sequences, roughly 43% of them appearing once. Sequences were obtained from normal esophageal tissue next to the tumor. These receptors came from a male donor with esophageal squamous cell carcinoma.

This clonotype was found many times. The rearrangement uses TRBV5-1 and TRBJ2-1, with D perhaps TRBD2 (6 bases). The length of the CDR3 is 14 residues. The germline gives CDR1 SGHRS, CDR2 YFSETQ. Trimming took 4 bases from V and 4 from J, leaving 12 bases between them. CDR3 region: CASSRGLGYNEQFF. The CDR3 DNA reads as TGCGCCAGCAGCCGGGGACTGGGGTACAATGAGCAGTTCTTC.

The chain is built from TRBV6-8 and TRBJ1-1; D is undetermined. Between the trimmed V and J ends, which lost 7 bases and 11 bases, there was a span of 20 bases. The CDR3 extends over 13 amino acids. The germline gives CDR1 MNHGY, CDR2 SAAAGT. CDR3: CASMQHPSVGAFF. In DNA form, the CDR3 reads TGTGCCAGCATGCAGCACCCCTCTGTAGGGGCTTTCTTT.

This clonotype was seen repeatedly, ten times or more. The chain employs TRBV12-5 and TRBJ1-1; weak D call: TRBD1 (6 bases). The V and J ends lost 3 bases and 3 bases respectively, with 8 bases between them. This CDR3 contains 13 residues. The germline CDR1 and CDR2 sequences are LGHNT and FRNRAP. The CDR3 loop reads CASGLRTDTEAFF. For the CDR3, the DNA is TGTGCTAGTGGTTTACGGACAGACACTGAAGCTTTCTTT.

The chain uses TRBV7-3 and TRBJ2-3; tentative D call: TRBD1 (5 bases). Trimming left V 4 bases short and J 9 bases short, with 11 bases between. This CDR3 has 12 residues. Germline V gene data show CDR1 as SGHTA and CDR2 as FQGTGA. The CDR3 loop reads CASSSSSGTQYF. In nucleotides, the CDR3 is TGTGCCAGCAGCTCCTCCTCAGGGACGCAGTATTTT.

Only a few counts were recorded for this clonotype. The chain recombines TRBV7-2 with TRBJ2-1; 8 bases are shared with TRBD1. Germline V lookup: CDR1 SGHTA, CDR2 FQGNSA. V dropped 1 base and J dropped 7; count of bases not matched to a gene: 6. This CDR3 is 15 amino acids long. Here the CDR3 reads CASSLDPGGVNEQFF. Here the CDR3 DNA reads TGTGCCAGCAGCTTAGATCCAGGGGGCGTGAATGAGCAGTTCTTC.

This sequence joins TRBV6-7 and TRBJ2-3; TRBD2 aligns across 9 bases. TRBV6-7 is an ORF, with its function uncertain. CDR3 length: 16 residues. Trimming removed 1 base from V and 3 bases from J; junction bases left unmatched: 5. CDR3 sequence: CASSYLRGGWTDTQYF. In DNA, the CDR3 is TGTGCCAGCAGTTACTTGCGGGGGGGCTGGACAGATACGCAGTATTTT.

This clonotype is medium-sized within its sample. V usage is TRBV7-2 and J usage is TRBJ1-2; a possible D gene is TRBD1 (6 bases). In germline, CDR1 is SGHTA, CDR2 FQGNSA. V shed 5 bases and J shed 7 bases, with 20 bases lying between them. The CDR3 loop spans 15 amino acids. Here the CDR3 DNA reads TGTGCCAGCAGCCCTCGAGGGGGGACACAAGGTGGCTACACCTTC. Its translation: CASSPRGGTQGGYTF.

This clonotype was seen a handful of times. This chain uses TRBV7-2 with TRBJ2-5, with D maybe TRBD2 (6 bases). The DNA end favors TRBJ2-7, so the J call may be wrong. CDR1 SGHTA and CDR2 FQGNSA come from the germline V gene. CDR3 size: 14 residues. The chain's CDR3 is CASSLRDLTYEQYF. CDR3 nucleotides: TGTGCCAGCAGCTTACGGGACTTGACCTACGAGCAGTACTTC.

By frequency in the sample, this clonotype is medium-sized. Just one base apart from a much larger clone, this may be a read error. This rearrangement joins TRBV7-6 to TRBJ2-5; D may be TRBD2 (6 bases). Germline values: CDR1 SGHVS, CDR2 FNYEAQ. The V end was cut by 4 bases, the J end by 11 bases, with 20 bases between. This CDR3 is 14 amino acids long. The chain's CDR3 is CASSSVGGYNEQYF. DNA of the CDR3: TGTGCCAGCAGCTCGGTTGGGGGGTACAATGAGCAGTACTTC.

In its sample, this clonotype was seen many times. This rearrangement joins TRBV11-2 to TRBJ2-7; no definite D call. The CDR3 covers 15 residues. V was clipped by 5 bases and J by 2 bases, with 16 bases between them. The germline V gene encodes CDR1 SGHAT and CDR2 FQNNGV. The CDR3 region has the DNA TGTGCCAGCAGCCAAAGGGCCCAGGATACCTACGAGCAGTACTTC. Its translation: CASSQRAQDTYEQYF.

This clonotype has ten or more counts. Being one base from a much bigger clone, this may be a read error. The chain has TRBV11-1 and TRBJ2-1; a possible D gene is TRBD1 (6 bases). Judging by the DNA end, TRBJ2-7 fits better; the J call may be wrong. CDR3 size: 14 residues. The V gene's germline CDR1 is SGHAT and CDR2 FQDESV (reference sequence). DNA of the CDR3: TGTGCCAGCAGCTTTCGGGACACCTACAATGAGCAGTACTTC. The encoded protein is CASSFRDTYNEQYF.

V is TRBV11-2 and J is TRBJ2-5, with D hard to call. There are 14 residues in the CDR3. The V end lost 1 base, the J end lost 5 bases, and 11 bases lay between the germline ends. The germline gives CDR1 SGHAT, CDR2 FQNNGV. CDR3 loop: CASSLATIRETQYF. In DNA, the CDR3 is TGTGCCAGCAGCTTAGCAACGATCCGGGAGACCCAGTACTTC.

Only a few counts were recorded for this clonotype. This chain connects TRBV7-2 to TRBJ2-5; TRBD2 agrees at 8 bases. The J call may be incorrect, as the DNA end agrees better with TRBJ2-1. This CDR3 is built from 16 residues. Germline values: CDR1 SGHTA, CDR2 FQGNSA. The CDR3 nucleotides read TGTGCCAGCAGCTCCCCCGAAAGGACTAGCACAATTGAGCAGTTCTTC. Its protein product is CASSSPERTSTIEQFF.

Details on this clonotype: It may be a read error: a sequence one base away is much more abundant. The rearrangement links TRBV7-6 to TRBJ2-2, with a possible D match to TRBD1 (5 bases). Germline CDR1 is SGHVS and CDR2 is FNYEAQ. V lost 9 bases, J lost 1 base, and 12 bases lay in between. The CDR3 totals 14 residues. CDR3 in DNA: TGTGCCAGAAAAGCACAGGTGAACACCGGGGAGCTGTTTTTT. Amino acid sequence: CARKAQVNTGELFF.

As regards this clonotype: The final CDR3 position lacks the conserved phenylalanine or tryptophan, pointing to a likely read error. Because the CDR3's place on the DNA is in doubt, the DNA is left out and the CDR3 is given as listed by TCRdb. The V call is TRBV2, the J call TRBJ2-1; the table's D gene call, TRBD1, was not cross checked with the DNA. The CDR3 is 15 residues long, counting both termini. Germline V CDR1 and CDR2: SNHLY, FYNNEI. CDR3 protein: CASRQGSNYGYTFGS.

A remark on this clonotype: Without the conserved terminal phenylalanine or tryptophan, this CDR3 likely stems from a read error. It is unclear where the CDR3 begins or ends on the DNA, so no DNA is shown, and the CDR3 is as TCRdb lists it. The rearrangement uses TRBV6-5 and TRBJ2-7; the table's TRBD1 call for D was not verified on the DNA. Germline V gene sequence: CDR1 MNHEY, CDR2 SVGAGI. The CDR3 extends over 16 residues, inclusive of both ends. The CDR3 sequence: CASSPGIPKRPSTSAP.

Only a few counts were recorded for this clonotype. This rearrangement joins TRBV7-8 to TRBJ2-1; 10 bases line up with TRBD2. The DNA end favors TRBJ2-7, so the J call may be wrong. This CDR3 has 16 amino acids. The germline CDR1 and CDR2 sequences are SGHVS and FQNEAQ. The CDR3 loop is CASSLVLAGEWYEQYF. In nucleotides, the CDR3 is TGTGCCAGCAGCTTGGTTCTAGCGGGAGAGTGGTACGAGCAGTACTTC.

This clonotype is medium-sized by share. The genes are TRBV7-2 and TRBJ1-6; 10 bases fit TRBD1. The germline V gene has CDR1 SGHTA and CDR2 FQGNSA. V shed 2 bases, J shed 7 bases, and the junction held 5 bases outside the gene matches. CDR3 length: 16 residues. CDR3 DNA sequence: TGTGCCAGCAGCTTAAGGGACAGGGGCCGCAATTCACCCCTCCACTTT. As protein: CASSLRDRGRNSPLHF.

As to this clonotype: Since no conserved phenylalanine or tryptophan closes the CDR3, a read error is the likely cause. No DNA is shown, since the ends of the CDR3 on it are uncertain; the CDR3 is the one TCRdb lists. The V call is TRBV2, the J call TRBJ2-3; the DNA was not used to check the table's D call, TRBD2. The CDR3 numbers 16 amino acids, ends counted. Germline CDR1 is SNHLY and CDR2 is FYNNEI. CDR3 protein: CASSDWQVVSPLHFGN.

This clonotype was seen ten or more times. A much more abundant neighbour one base away suggests this may be a read error. J is TRBJ2-1 and V is TRBV28; D is perhaps TRBD2 (6 bases). The end of the DNA fits TRBJ2-7 better, so the J call may be wrong. The CDR3 spans 15 residues. CDR1 MDHEN and CDR2 SYDVKM come from the germline V gene. CDR3 residues: CASSLGGSTYNEQYF. The CDR3 nucleotides are TGTGCCAGCAGTTTAGGAGGGAGCACCTACAATGAGCAGTACTTC.

The rearrangement joins TRBV7-3 to TRBJ1-6, with D perhaps matching TRBD1 or TRBD2 (5 bases each). The J call could be wrong; TRBJ2-7 is a better fit for the DNA end. Germline CDR1 SGHTA, CDR2 FQGTGA. The CDR3 contains 13 residues. The chain's CDR3 is CASSLTREYEQYF. The CDR3 DNA sequence: TGTGCCAGCAGCTTAACCAGGGAGTACGAGCAGTACTTC.

V usage is TRBV29-1 and J usage is TRBJ2-1; D might be TRBD1 (6 bases). Per germline, CDR1 SQVTM and CDR2 ANQGSEA. CDR3 length: 14 residues. V was clipped by 5 bases and J by 0 bases, with 11 bases between them. CDR3 bases: TGCAGCGTTCCACCGGACAGCTCCTACAATGAGCAGTTCTTC. Translation: CSVPPDSSYNEQFF.

The V and J genes are TRBV7-2 and TRBJ1-5; D ambiguous. V was cut by 4 bases and J by 0 bases, with 10 bases left in between. CDR3 size: 15 residues. Per germline, CDR1 SGHTA and CDR2 FQGNSA. CDR3 loop: CASSSDGYSNQPQHF. DNA of the CDR3: TGTGCCAGCAGCTCTGACGGGTATAGCAATCAGCCCCAGCATTTT.

J is TRBJ2-5 and V is TRBV7-3; a possible D gene is TRBD2 (6 bases). The V gene's germline CDR1 is SGHTA and CDR2 FQGTGA. CDR3 length: 14 amino acids. Trimming removed 5 bases from V and 3 bases from J, with 13 bases in between. CDR3 DNA: TGTGCCAGCAGCCGACTAGGGAGAAAAGAGACCCAGTACTTC. Residues: CASSRLGRKETQYF.

Comment on this clonotype: The conserved closing phenylalanine or tryptophan is absent in this CDR3, likely reflecting a read error. The DNA is left out, because the CDR3 cannot be placed on it with certainty; the CDR3 is given as TCRdb lists it. V is TRBV28 and J is TRBJ2-5; TRBD2 was called by the table and not checked on the DNA. The CDR3 totals 14 residues, both ends included. The germline gives CDR1 MDHEN, CDR2 SYDVKM. The CDR3 region is CASSSTDYGYTFGS.

This clonotype was observed many times. It may be a read error: a sequence one base away is much more abundant. V usage is TRBV6-2 or TRBV6-3 and J usage is TRBJ2-5; 8 nucleotides line up with TRBD2. The V gene's germline CDR1 is MNHEY and CDR2 SVGEGT. The length of the CDR3 is 15 residues. After removal of 0 bases from V and 11 bases from J, the junction contained 11 bases not matched to a gene. CDR3 in amino acids: CASSYSSSGYNEQYF. In nucleotides, the CDR3 is TGTGCCAGCAGTTACTCTTCTAGCGGGTACAATGAGCAGTACTTC.